This T cell receptor (beta chain) was observed in a study of OX40 agonist ivuxolimab in advanced cancers. Study background: A mean age of around 66 years, range about 23 to 90, was recorded, and more than 80% were male.

Repertoires were generated with immunoSEQ multiplex PCR, while TCRdb's copy carries only in-frame clones and drops some. This sample has 70,000 to 75,000 clones, with around four fifths found just once. CDR1 is SEHNR and CDR2 is FQNEAQ in the germline V gene (reference sequence). V lost 5 bases, J lost 3 bases, and 13 bases lay in between. The CDR3 is 14 residues long. The rearrangement joins TRBV7-9 to TRBJ1-1, with D possibly TRBD1 on 5 matching bases. The TCR originated in an adult with an advanced solid tumor such as melanoma, head and neck, liver or kidney cancer. The sequencing here drew on CD4+ or CD8+ T cells sorted from blood, taken in a trial of the OX40 agonist ivuxolimab. As DNA, the CDR3 is TGTGCCAGCAGCAGACGGGGGGTGGACACTGAAGCTTTCTTT. Translated, it gives CASSRRGVDTEAFF.